This TCR beta chain was observed in a study of T cell responses to AZD1222 COVID-19 vaccine. The study's findings and limits: The study identified only a handful of AZD1222 recipients as seropositive at baseline. Increased Spike-specific TCR breadth and depth were observed after two AZD1222 doses. Unmutated variant regions are reportedly the target of nearly half of TCRs that are spike-specific. Among vaccine-associated CD4 TCRs, coverage spanned spike, with dominance at 160-218 and 743-854.

TCRdb's copy holds only in-frame clones and misses some; the assay was immunoSEQ multiplex PCR. The sample consists of about 51,000 clones, around nine tenths of them appearing once. With 1 base clipped from V and 6 bases from J, the junction kept 9 bases outside the gene matches. Germline V gene sequence: CDR1 SGHTA, CDR2 FQGNSA. The length of the CDR3 is 16 residues. Concerning this clone: What it recognizes is unknown.

The starting material was peripheral blood, obtained 28 days after the second AZD1222 dose. The clonotype comes from an adult who received the AZD1222 COVID-19 vaccine. The V and J genes are TRBV7-2 and TRBJ2-7; TRBD2 aligns across 10 bases. Here the CDR3 DNA reads TGTGCCAGCAGCTTAGGTGGGGGGGGACTAGCGATCGAGCAGTACTTC. It is translated as CASSLGGGGLAIEQYF.